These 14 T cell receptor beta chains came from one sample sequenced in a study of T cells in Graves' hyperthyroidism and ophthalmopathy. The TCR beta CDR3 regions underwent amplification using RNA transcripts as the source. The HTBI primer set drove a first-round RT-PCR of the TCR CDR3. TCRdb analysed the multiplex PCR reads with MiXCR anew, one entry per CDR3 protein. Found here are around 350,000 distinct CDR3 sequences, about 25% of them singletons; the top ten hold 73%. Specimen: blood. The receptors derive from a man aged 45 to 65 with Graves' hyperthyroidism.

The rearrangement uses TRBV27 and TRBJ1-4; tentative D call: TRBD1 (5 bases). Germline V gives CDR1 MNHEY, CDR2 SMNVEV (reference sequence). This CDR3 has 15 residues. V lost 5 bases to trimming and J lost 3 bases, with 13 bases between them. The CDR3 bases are TGTGCCAGCAGTCGGTCCGGGACGCCTAATGAAAAACTGTTTTTT. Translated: CASSRSGTPNEKLFF.

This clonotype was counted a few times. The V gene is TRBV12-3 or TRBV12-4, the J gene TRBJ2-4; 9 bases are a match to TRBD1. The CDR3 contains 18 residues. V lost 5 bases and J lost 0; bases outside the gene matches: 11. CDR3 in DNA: TGTGCCAGCAGTATCCGGGACAGGGCAACACTAGCCAAAAACATTCAGTACTTC. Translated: CASSIRDRATLAKNIQYF.

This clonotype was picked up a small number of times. This CDR3 reads CASSQEVKGAYNEQFF. The CDR3 nucleotides read TGCGCCAGCAGCCAAGAGGTAAAGGGGGCCTACAATGAGCAGTTCTTC. The chain employs TRBV4-1 and TRBJ2-1, with D perhaps TRBD1 (6 bases). Trimming pared 0 bases from V and 2 bases from J, leaving 11 bases between. Per the germline V gene, CDR1 is MGHRA and CDR2 is YSYEKL. The CDR3 extends over 16 amino acids.

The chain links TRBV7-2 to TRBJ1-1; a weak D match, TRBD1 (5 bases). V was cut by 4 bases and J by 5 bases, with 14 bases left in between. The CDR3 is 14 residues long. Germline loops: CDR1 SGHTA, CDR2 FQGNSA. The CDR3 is CASSWGRGGTEAFF. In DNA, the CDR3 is TGTGCCAGCAGCTGGGGCCGGGGAGGGACTGAAGCTTTCTTT.

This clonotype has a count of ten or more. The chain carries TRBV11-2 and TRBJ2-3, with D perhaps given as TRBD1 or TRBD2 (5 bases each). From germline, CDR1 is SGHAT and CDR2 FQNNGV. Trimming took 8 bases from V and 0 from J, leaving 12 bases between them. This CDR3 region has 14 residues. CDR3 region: CASAGTESTDTQYF. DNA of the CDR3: TGTGCCAGCGCCGGGACGGAAAGCACAGATACGCAGTATTTT.

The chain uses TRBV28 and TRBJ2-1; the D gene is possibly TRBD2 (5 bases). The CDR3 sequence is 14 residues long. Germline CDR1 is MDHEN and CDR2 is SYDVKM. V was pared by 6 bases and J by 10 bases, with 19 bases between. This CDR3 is CASRQAGLRWEQFF. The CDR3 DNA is TGTGCCAGCAGGCAGGCGGGCCTACGATGGGAGCAGTTCTTC. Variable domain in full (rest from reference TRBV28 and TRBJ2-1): DVKVTQSSRYLVKRTGEKVFLECVQDMDHENMFWYRQDPGLGLRLIYFSYDVKMKEKGDIPEGYSVSREKKERFSLILESASTNQTSMYLCASRQAGLRWEQFFGPGTRLTVL.

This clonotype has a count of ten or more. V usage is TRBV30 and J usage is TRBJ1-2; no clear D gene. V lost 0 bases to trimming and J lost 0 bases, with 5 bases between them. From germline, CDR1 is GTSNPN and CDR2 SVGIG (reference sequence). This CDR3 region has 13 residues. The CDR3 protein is CAWSVLANYGYTF. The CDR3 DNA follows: TGTGCCTGGAGTGTACTAGCTAACTATGGCTACACCTTC.

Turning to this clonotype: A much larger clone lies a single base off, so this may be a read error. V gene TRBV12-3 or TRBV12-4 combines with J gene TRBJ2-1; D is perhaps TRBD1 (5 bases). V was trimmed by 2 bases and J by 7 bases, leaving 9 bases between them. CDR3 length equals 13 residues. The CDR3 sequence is CASSLKKGNEQFF. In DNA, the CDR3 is TGTGCCAGCAGTTTAAAGAAGGGGAATGAGCAGTTCTTC.

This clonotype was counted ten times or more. The CDR3 DNA sequence: TGTGCCAGCAGCTTAGAAGGGACTAGCGACTACGAGCAGTACTTC. It codes for CASSLEGTSDYEQYF. This chain uses TRBV11-2 with TRBJ2-7; 10 bases align to TRBD2. Germline CDR1 and CDR2: SGHAT and FQNNGV. The CDR3 consists of 15 residues. V dropped 0 bases and J dropped 3; count of bases not matched to a gene: 2.

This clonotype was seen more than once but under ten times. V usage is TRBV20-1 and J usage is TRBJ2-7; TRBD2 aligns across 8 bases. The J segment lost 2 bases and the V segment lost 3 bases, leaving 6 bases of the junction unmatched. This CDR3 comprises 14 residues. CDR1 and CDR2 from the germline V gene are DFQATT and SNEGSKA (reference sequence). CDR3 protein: CSASAGGAAYEQYF. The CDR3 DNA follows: TGCAGTGCTAGTGCGGGGGGCGCAGCCTACGAGCAGTACTTC.

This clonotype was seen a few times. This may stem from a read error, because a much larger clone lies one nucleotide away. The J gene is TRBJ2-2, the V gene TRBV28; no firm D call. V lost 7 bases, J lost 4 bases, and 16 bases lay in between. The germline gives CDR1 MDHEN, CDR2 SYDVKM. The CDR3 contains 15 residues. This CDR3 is CASNGAMGGTGELFF. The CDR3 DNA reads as TGTGCCAGCAATGGTGCAATGGGTGGCACCGGGGAGCTGTTTTTT.

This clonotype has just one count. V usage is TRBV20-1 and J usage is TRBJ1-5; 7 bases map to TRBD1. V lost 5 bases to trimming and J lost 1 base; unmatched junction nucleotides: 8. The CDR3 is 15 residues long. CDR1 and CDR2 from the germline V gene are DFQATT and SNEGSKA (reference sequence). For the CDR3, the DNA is TGCAGTGCTGAGGGTCAGGGGGAGAGCAATCAGCCCCAGCATTTT. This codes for CSAEGQGESNQPQHF.

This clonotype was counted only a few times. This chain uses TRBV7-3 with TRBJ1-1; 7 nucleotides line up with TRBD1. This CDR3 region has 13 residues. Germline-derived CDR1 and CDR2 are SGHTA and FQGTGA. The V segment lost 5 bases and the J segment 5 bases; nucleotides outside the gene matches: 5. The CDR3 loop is CASSIHRGTEAFF. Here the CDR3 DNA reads TGTGCCAGCAGCATCCACAGGGGAACTGAAGCTTTCTTT. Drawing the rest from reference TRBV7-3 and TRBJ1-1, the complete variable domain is GAGVSQTPSNKVTEKGKYVELRCDPISGHTALYWYRQSLGQGPEFLIYFQGTGAADDSGLPNDRFFAVRPEGSVSTLKIQRTERGDSAVYLCASSIHRGTEAFFGQGTRLTVV.

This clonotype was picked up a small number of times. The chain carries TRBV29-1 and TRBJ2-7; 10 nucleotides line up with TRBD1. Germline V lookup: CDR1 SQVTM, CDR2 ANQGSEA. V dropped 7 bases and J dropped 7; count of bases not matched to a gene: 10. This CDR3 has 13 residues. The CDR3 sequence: CSARQGAVGEQYF. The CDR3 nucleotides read TGCAGCGCTCGACAGGGGGCCGTAGGGGAGCAGTACTTC.